This T cell receptor (beta chain) was identified during a study of T cells after posttransplantation cyclophosphamide. Findings and caveats of the study: After PTCy, TRB diversity resembled that of CNI/methotrexate controls. Later post-transplant blood repertoires were often dominated by donor CD8+ memory clones.

Some clones are missing from TCRdb's copy, which holds only in-frame ones; the method was immunoSEQ multiplex PCR. The table has about 19,000 clones, 95% to 99% seen once. Of note for this clone: Its matching antigen is unknown.

Cells defined as naive were viable CD3+CD4+ or CD3+CD8+ and CCR7+CD45RA+CD45RO-CD95-CD27+CD28+. The CDR3 loop spans 15 amino acids. The V gene's germline CDR1 is SGHRS and CDR2 YFSETQ. Trimming cost V 1 base and J 0 bases, with 8 bases left between them. Sequenced material: naive CD4+ T cells sorted from PBMCs. The sequence was collected from a man aged 35-49 years in good health, CMV-negative, and a related stem cell transplant donor. This chain connects TRBV5-1 to TRBJ1-5; D is unclear. DNA of the CDR3: TGCGCCAGCAGCTTGTCGGGGTATAGCAATCAGCCCCAGCATTTT. Residues: CASSLSGYSNQPQHF.